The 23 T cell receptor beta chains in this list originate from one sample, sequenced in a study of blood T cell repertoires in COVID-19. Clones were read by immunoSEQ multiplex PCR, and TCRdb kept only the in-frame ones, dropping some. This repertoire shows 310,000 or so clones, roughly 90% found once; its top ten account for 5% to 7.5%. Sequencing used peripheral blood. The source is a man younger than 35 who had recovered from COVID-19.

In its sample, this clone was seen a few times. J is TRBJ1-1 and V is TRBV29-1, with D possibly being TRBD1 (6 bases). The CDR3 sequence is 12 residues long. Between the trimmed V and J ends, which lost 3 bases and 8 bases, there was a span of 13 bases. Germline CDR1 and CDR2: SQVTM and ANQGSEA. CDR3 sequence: CSVESGGGEAFF. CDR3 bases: TGCAGCGTTGAGTCGGGGGGCGGCGAAGCTTTCTTT.

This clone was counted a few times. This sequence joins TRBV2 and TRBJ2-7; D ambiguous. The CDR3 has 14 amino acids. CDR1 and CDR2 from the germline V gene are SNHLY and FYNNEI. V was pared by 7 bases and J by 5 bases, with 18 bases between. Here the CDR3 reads CASIRTGPADEQYF. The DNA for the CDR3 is TGTGCCAGCATTCGCACCGGCCCTGCGGACGAGCAGTACTTC.

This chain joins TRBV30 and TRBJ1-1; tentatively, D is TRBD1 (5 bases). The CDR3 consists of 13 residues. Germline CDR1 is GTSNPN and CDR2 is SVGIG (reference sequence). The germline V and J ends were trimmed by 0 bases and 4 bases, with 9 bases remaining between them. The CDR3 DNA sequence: TGTGCCTGGAGTGTGGCCGGGGGCACTGAAGCTTTCTTT. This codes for CAWSVAGGTEAFF.

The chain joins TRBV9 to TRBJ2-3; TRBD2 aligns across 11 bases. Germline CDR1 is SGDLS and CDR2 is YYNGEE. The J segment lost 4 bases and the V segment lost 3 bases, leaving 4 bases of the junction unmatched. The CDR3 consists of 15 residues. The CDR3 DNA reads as TGTGCCAGCAGCGAACTAGCGGGGGCCTCAGATACGCAGTATTTT. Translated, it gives CASSELAGASDTQYF.

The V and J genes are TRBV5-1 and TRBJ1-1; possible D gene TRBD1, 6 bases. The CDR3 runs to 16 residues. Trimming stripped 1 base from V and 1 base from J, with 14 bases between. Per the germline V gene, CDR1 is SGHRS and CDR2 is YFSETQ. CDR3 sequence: CASSLLQGVQNTEAFF. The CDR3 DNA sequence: TGCGCCAGCAGCTTGTTACAGGGAGTTCAGAACACTGAAGCTTTCTTT.

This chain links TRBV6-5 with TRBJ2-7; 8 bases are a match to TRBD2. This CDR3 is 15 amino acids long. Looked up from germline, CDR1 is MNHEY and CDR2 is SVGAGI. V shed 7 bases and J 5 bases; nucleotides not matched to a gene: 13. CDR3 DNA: TGTGCCAGCATGGGCGGGAGGACCGGGGGGGACGAGCAGTACTTC. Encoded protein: CASMGGRTGGDEQYF.

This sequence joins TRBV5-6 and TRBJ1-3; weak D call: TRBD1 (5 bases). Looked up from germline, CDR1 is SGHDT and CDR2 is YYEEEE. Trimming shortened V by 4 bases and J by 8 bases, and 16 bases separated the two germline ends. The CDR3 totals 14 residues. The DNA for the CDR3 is TGTGCCAGCAGCGCTCAGGGTAACGTAGACACCATATATTTT. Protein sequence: CASSAQGNVDTIYF.

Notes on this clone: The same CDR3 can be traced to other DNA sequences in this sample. CDR3 amino acids: CASSLAGETQYF. CDR3 DNA sequence: TGCGCCAGCAGCTTGGCCGGGGAGACCCAGTACTTC. V is TRBV5-1 and J is TRBJ2-5, with D uncertain. The CDR3 covers 12 residues. Germline CDR1 and CDR2: SGHRS and YFSETQ. Deletions cut 0 bases from V and 5 bases from J, with 5 bases between. The full variable domain, with the rest looked up from reference TRBV5-1 and TRBJ2-5, is KAGVTQTPRYLIKTRGQQVTLSCSPISGHRSVSWYQQTPGQGLQFLFEYFSETQRNKGNFPGRFSGRQFSNSRSEMNVSTLELGDSALYLCASSLAGETQYFGPGTRLLVL.

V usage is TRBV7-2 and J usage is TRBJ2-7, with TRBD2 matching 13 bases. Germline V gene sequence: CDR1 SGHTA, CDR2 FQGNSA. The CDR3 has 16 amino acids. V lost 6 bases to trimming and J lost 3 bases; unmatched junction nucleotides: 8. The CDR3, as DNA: TGTGCCAGCAGTCGAACACTAGCGGGGGGGAGCTACGAGCAGTACTTC. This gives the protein CASSRTLAGGSYEQYF.

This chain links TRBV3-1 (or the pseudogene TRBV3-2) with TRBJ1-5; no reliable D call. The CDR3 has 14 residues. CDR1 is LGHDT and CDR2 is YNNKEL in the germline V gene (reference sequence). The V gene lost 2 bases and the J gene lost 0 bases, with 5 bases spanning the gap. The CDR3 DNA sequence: TGTGCCAGCAGCCAACTTAATAGCAATCAGCCCCAGCATTTT. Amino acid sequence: CASSQLNSNQPQHF.

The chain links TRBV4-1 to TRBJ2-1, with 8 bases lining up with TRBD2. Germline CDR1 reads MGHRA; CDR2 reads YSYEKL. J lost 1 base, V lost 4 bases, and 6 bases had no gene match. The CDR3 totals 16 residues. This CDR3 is CASSRLGGGSYNEQFF. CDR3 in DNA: TGCGCCAGCAGCCGCTTAGGCGGGGGGTCCTACAATGAGCAGTTCTTC.

As DNA, the CDR3 is TGTGCCAGCAGTTACTCCATCCGGGACAGGGAAGACGAGCAGTACTTC. It encodes CASSYSIRDREDEQYF. The J gene is TRBJ2-7, the V gene TRBV6-5, with TRBD1 identical over 9 bases. There are 16 residues in the CDR3. V trimming: 0 bases; J trimming: 5 bases; junction bases outside the gene matches: 8. Germline CDR1 MNHEY, CDR2 SVGAGI.

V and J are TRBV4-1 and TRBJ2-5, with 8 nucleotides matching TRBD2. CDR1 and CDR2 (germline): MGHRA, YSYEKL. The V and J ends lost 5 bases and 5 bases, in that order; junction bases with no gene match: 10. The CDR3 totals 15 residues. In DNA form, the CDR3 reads TGCGCCAGCAGCTCAGGCAGCGGGAGTCAGGAGACCCAGTACTTC. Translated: CASSSGSGSQETQYF.

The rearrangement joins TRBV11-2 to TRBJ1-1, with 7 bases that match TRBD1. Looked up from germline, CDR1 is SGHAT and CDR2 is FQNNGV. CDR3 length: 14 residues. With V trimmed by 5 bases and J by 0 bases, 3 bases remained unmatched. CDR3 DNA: TGTGCCAGCAGCCCACAGGGGTTGAACACTGAAGCTTTCTTT. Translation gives CASSPQGLNTEAFF.

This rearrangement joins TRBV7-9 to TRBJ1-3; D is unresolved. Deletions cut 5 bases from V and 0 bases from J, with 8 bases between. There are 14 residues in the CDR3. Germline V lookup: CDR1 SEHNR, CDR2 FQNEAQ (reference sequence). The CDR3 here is CASSPPGSGNTIYF. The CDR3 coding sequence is TGTGCCAGCAGCCCCCCCGGCTCTGGAAACACCATATATTTT.

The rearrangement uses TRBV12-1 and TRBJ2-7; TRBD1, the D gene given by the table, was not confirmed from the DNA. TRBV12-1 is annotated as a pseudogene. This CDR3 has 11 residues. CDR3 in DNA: TGTCCCGACAGGGAAGTGTACGAGCAGTACTTC. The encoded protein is CPDREVYEQYF.

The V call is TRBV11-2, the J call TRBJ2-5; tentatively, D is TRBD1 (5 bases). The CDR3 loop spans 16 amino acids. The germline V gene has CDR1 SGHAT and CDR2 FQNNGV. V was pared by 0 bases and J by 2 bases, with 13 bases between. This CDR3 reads CASSLDHLGQQETQYF. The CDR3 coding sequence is TGTGCCAGCAGCTTAGATCATTTGGGGCAGCAAGAGACCCAGTACTTC.

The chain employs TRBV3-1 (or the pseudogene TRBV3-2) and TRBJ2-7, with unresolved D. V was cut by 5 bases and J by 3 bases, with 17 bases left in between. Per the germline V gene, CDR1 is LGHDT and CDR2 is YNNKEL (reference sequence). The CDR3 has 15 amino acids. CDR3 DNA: TGTGCCAGCAGCGCGGTCCGATTAGGAGACTACGAGCAGTACTTC. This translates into CASSAVRLGDYEQYF.

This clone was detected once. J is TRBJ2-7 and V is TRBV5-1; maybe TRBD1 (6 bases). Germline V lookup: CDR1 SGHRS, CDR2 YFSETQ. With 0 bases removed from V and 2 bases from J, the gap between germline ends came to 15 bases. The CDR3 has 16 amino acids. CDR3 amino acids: CASSLALMGAPYEQYF. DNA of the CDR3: TGCGCCAGCAGCTTGGCCTTGATGGGGGCCCCCTACGAGCAGTACTTC.

CDR3 in amino acids: CATQGANYEQYF. CDR3 nucleotides: TGTGCCACGCAGGGGGCGAACTACGAGCAGTACTTC. The chain joins TRBV15 to TRBJ2-7; TRBD1 matches at 8 bases. This CDR3 has 12 amino acids. From germline, CDR1 is LNHNV and CDR2 YYDKDF (reference sequence). The junction had 4 bases not matched to a gene; V was cut back by 9 bases and J by 3 bases.

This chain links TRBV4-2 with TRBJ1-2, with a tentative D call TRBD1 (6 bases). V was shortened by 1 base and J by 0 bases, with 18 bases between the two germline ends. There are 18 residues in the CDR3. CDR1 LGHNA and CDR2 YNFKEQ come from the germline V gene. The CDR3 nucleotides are TGTGCCAGCAGCCAAGTTGGAGCAGGGGCCCTAGCTAACTATGGCTACACCTTC. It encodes CASSQVGAGALANYGYTF.

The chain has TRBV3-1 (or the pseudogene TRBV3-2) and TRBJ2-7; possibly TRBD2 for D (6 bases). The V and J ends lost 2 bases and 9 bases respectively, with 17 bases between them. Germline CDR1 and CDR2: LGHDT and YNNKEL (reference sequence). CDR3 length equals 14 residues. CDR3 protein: CASSQQGLVHTQYF. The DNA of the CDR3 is TGTGCCAGCAGCCAACAGGGACTCGTCCACACGCAGTACTTC.

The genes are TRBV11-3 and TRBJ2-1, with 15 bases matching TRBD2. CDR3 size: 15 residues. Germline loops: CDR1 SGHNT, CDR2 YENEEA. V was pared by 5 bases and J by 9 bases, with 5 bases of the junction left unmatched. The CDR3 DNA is TGTGCCAGCAGCCCAGGACTAGCGGGGGGGTCTGAGCAGTTCTTC. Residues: CASSPGLAGGSEQFF.